Following are 11 T cell receptor beta chains from one sample sequenced in a study. TCRdb independently ran MiXCR on the 5' RACE reads; one entry per CDR3 protein. The sample lists 35,000 to 50,000 distinct CDR3 sequences, 20% to 25% seen once, with 4% in the top ten. Tregs were sorted as CD4+CD25+CD127-/low cells. Material for sequencing was Tregs sorted from blood. The source is a female donor with breast cancer.

This clonotype has at least ten counts. The J gene is TRBJ2-7, the V gene TRBV20-1, with 9 nucleotides matching TRBD2. J gave up 1 base and V 5 bases, and 3 bases lay outside the gene matches. The germline V gene has CDR1 DFQATT and CDR2 SNEGSKA (reference sequence). The CDR3 extends over 13 amino acids. CDR3 protein: CSASAGGSYEQYF. CDR3 DNA: TGCAGTGCTTCAGCGGGGGGATCCTACGAGCAGTACTTC.

The gene calls are TRBV6-6 and TRBJ1-2, with unresolved D. From germline, CDR1 is MNHNY and CDR2 SVGAGI (reference sequence). The V end was cut by 5 bases, the J end by 8 bases, with 15 bases between. This CDR3 contains 13 residues. CDR3 residues: CASSHQRQAGYTF. The CDR3 DNA reads as TGTGCCAGCAGTCATCAGAGGCAGGCCGGCTACACCTTC.

This clonotype was counted only a few times. The chain recombines TRBV5-1 with TRBJ2-5, with 11 bases lining up with TRBD2. Germline assignment: CDR1 SGHRS and CDR2 YFSETQ. This CDR3 spans 16 amino acids. With V trimmed by 0 bases and J by 5 bases, 6 bases remained unmatched. In nucleotides, the CDR3 is TGCGCCAGCAGCTTGGCCGAGGCTAGCGGGAGGGAGACCCAGTACTTC. This encodes CASSLAEASGRETQYF. Combining the CDR3 with reference TRBV5-1 and TRBJ2-5 gives the whole variable domain KAGVTQTPRYLIKTRGQQVTLSCSPISGHRSVSWYQQTPGQGLQFLFEYFSETQRNKGNFPGRFSGRQFSNSRSEMNVSTLELGDSALYLCASSLAEASGRETQYFGPGTRLLVL.

This clonotype was counted many times. This rearrangement joins TRBV5-1 to TRBJ1-1; D gene ambiguous. Trimming removed 4 bases at V and 1 base at J, with 11 bases between. Germline V CDR1 and CDR2: SGHRS, YFSETQ. The length of the CDR3 is 14 residues. In nucleotides, the CDR3 is TGCGCCAGCAGCCGGCGGGCCTCGAACACTGAAGCTTTCTTT. This codes for CASSRRASNTEAFF.

This clonotype was seen a few times. A much larger clone differs from this one at a single base, so this may be a read error. The V and J genes are TRBV6-5 and TRBJ1-1; perhaps TRBD1 as D (6 bases). The CDR3 runs to 15 residues. Germline CDR1 MNHEY, CDR2 SVGAGI. This chain's CDR3 is CAGSYSGGLDTEAFF. Written as DNA, the CDR3 is TGTGCCGGCAGTTACTCGGGGGGCCTGGACACTGAAGCTTTCTTT.

This clonotype was seen repeatedly, ten times or more. This chain joins TRBV6-6 and TRBJ1-5; TRBD1 matches at 8 bases. V lost 4 bases, J lost 7 bases, and 9 bases stayed unmatched. The CDR3 runs 15 residues. CDR1 MNHNY and CDR2 SVGAGI come from the germline V gene (reference sequence). The CDR3 nucleotides are TGTGCCAGCAGTTTTTCAGGGGGCGCAAGGCAGCCCCAGCATTTT. Translating it yields CASSFSGGARQPQHF.

This clonotype was detected many times. CDR3 region: CATNGRGGKTDTQYF. The CDR3, as DNA: TGTGCCACCAATGGGAGGGGCGGAAAAACAGATACGCAGTATTTT. This rearrangement joins TRBV15 to TRBJ2-3; 7 bases fit TRBD2. The CDR3 totals 15 residues. J lost 3 bases, V lost 7 bases, and 10 bases had no gene match. CDR1 LNHNV and CDR2 YYDKDF come from the germline V gene (reference sequence).

V gene TRBV30 combines with J gene TRBJ2-7, with no clear D. The CDR3 runs 12 residues. Germline V lookup: CDR1 GTSNPN, CDR2 SVGIG (reference sequence). V was shortened by 4 bases and J by 7 bases, with 14 bases between the two germline ends. In nucleotides, the CDR3 is TGTGCCTGGACGTTATTGGACGGAGAGCAGTACTTC. It codes for CAWTLLDGEQYF. Drawing the rest from reference TRBV30 and TRBJ2-7, the complete variable domain is SQTIHQWPATLVQPVGSPLSLECTVEGTSNPNLYWYRQAAGRGLQLLFYSVGIGQISSEVPQNLSASRPQDRQFILSSKKLLLSDSGFYLCAWTLLDGEQYFGPGTRLTVT.

The table lists this clonotype with a count of one. This could be a read error, since a much larger clone is one nucleotide away. The chain couples TRBV9 to TRBJ2-7; 9 nucleotides match TRBD2. The V and J ends lost 3 bases and 6 bases, in that order; junction bases with no gene match: 7. Germline V gene data show CDR1 as SGDLS and CDR2 as YYNGEE. The CDR3 runs to 14 residues. This chain's CDR3 is CASSEGLAACEQYF. In DNA form, the CDR3 reads TGTGCCAGCAGCGAGGGACTAGCTGCCTGCGAGCAGTACTTC.

In the case of this clonotype: This clone may be a read error of a much larger clone one base away. This chain links TRBV15 with TRBJ2-4, with no clear D. This CDR3 has 12 amino acids. CDR1 and CDR2 from the germline V gene are LNHNV and YYDKDF (reference sequence). Trimming took 4 bases from V and 7 from J, leaving 8 bases between them. As DNA, the CDR3 is TGTGCCACCAGCAAGGATATGAACATTCAGTACTTC. Amino acids: CATSKDMNIQYF.

This clonotype appeared many times. CDR3 bases: TGTGCCAGCAGCTTGGCCCCGGGACACAGGTACAATGAGCAGTTCTTC. It codes for CASSLAPGHRYNEQFF. The genes are TRBV5-5 and TRBJ2-1; weak D call: TRBD1 (6 bases). V shed 0 bases and J shed 4 bases, with 14 bases lying between them. Germline values: CDR1 SGHKS, CDR2 YYEKEE (reference sequence). CDR3 length: 16 amino acids. Complete variable domain (other parts from reference TRBV5-5 and TRBJ2-1): DAGVTQSPTHLIKTRGQQVTLRCSPISGHKSVSWYQQVLGQGPQFIFQYYEKEERGRGNFPDRFSARQFPNYSSELNVNALLLGDSALYLCASSLAPGHRYNEQFFGPGTRLTVL.